This TCR beta chain emerged from a study of shared clonotypes between healthy human individuals. This table comes from immunoSEQ multiplex PCR, and its TCRdb copy is limited to in-frame clones, with some not included. Of about 2 million clones listed, less than 95% are singletons. Germline lookup yields CDR1 MNHEY and CDR2 SMNVEV (reference sequence). The CDR3 is 15 amino acids. The V gene end was trimmed by 5 bases and the J gene end by 6 bases; junction bases not matched to a gene: 7. Naive-designated CD8 cells lacked CD45RO, were positively enriched for CCR7, and omitted terminally differentiated effector memory CD45RA+ cells. Donors included only healthy HIV-negative adults lacking recent acute infections or vaccinations.

The sequencing sample was made of naive CD8+ T cells sorted from blood. The origin of this receptor is a man between 18 and 35 years old in good health. The genes are TRBV27 and TRBJ2-7; 13 nucleotides align to TRBD2. As DNA, the CDR3 is TGTGCCAGCAGTACACGGACTAGCGGGGGCTCCGAGCAGTACTTC. Translated: CASSTRTSGGSEQYF.